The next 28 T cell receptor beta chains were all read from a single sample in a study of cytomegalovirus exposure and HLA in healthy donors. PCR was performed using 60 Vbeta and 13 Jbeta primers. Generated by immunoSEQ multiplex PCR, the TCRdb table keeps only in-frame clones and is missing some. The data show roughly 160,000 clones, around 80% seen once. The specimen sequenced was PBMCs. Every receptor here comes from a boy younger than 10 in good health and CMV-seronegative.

The CDR3: CASDGGGTGVRGYTF. As DNA, the CDR3 is TGTGCTAGTGACGGAGGCGGGACAGGGGTTCGGGGCTACACCTTC. The V and J genes are TRBV12-5 and TRBJ1-2; TRBD1 matches 10 bases. Trimming took 7 bases from V and 8 from J; bases not matched to a gene: 13. CDR1 and CDR2 from the germline V gene are LGHNT and FRNRAP. The CDR3 is 15 residues long. Complete variable domain (other parts from reference TRBV12-5 and TRBJ1-2): DARVTQTPRHKVTEMGQEVTMRCQPILGHNTVFWYRQTMMQGLELLAYFRNRAPLDDSGMPKDRFSAEMPDATLATLKIQPSEPRDSAVYFCASDGGGTGVRGYTFGSGTRLTVV.

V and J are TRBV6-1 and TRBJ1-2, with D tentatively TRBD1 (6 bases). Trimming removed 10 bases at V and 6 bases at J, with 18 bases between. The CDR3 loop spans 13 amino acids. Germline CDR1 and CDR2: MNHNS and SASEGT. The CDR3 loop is CAILYRVRDGYTF. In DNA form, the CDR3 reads TGTGCCATACTATACAGGGTCAGAGATGGCTACACCTTC.

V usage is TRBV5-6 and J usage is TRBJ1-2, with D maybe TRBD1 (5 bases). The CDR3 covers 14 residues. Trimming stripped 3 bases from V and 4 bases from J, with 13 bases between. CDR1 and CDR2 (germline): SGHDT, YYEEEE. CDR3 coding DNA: TGTGCCAGCAGCTCAGAAGGGGCTGGCTATGGCTACACCTTC. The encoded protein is CASSSEGAGYGYTF.

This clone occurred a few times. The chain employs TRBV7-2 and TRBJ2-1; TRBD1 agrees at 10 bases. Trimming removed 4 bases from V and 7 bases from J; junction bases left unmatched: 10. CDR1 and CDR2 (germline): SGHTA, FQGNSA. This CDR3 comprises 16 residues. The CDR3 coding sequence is TGTGCCAGCAGCTCCTGGGGGACAGGGGTGGATAATGAGCAGTTCTTC. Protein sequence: CASSSWGTGVDNEQFF.

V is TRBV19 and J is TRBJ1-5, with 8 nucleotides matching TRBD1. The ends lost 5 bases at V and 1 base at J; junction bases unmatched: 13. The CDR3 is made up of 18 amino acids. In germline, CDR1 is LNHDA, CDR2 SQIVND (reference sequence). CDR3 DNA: TGTGCCAGTAGTCCAGGACAGGGTTTTACGGGCAGCAATCAGCCCCAGCATTTT. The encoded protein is CASSPGQGFTGSNQPQHF.

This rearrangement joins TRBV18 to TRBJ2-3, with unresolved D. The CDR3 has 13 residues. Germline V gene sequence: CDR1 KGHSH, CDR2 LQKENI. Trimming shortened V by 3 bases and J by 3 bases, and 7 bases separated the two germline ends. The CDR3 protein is CASSPGETDTQYF. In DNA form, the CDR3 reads TGTGCCAGCTCACCCGGTGAAACAGATACGCAGTATTTT.

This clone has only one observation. The CDR3 spells CASSRQLAGGPNEQYF. For the CDR3, the DNA is TGTGCCAGCAGCAGACAACTAGCGGGAGGGCCAAACGAGCAGTACTTC. This sequence joins TRBV7-2 and TRBJ2-7; 13 bases agree with TRBD2. Per the germline V gene, CDR1 is SGHTA and CDR2 is FQGNSA. The V and J ends lost 5 bases and 5 bases, in that order; junction bases with no gene match: 9. The CDR3 consists of 16 residues.

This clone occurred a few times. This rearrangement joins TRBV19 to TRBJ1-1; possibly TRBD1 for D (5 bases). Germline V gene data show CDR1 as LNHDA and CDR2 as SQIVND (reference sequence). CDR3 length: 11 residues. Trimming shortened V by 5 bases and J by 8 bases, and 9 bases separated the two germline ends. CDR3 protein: CASSQPGEAFF. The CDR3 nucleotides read TGTGCCAGTAGTCAACCAGGGGAAGCTTTCTTT.

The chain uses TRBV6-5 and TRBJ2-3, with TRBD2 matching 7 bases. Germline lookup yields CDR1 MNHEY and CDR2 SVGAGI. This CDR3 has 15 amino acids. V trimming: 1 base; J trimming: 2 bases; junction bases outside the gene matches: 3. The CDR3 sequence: CASSYLGGVTDTQYF. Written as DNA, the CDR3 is TGTGCCAGCAGTTACTTGGGGGGGGTCACAGATACGCAGTATTTT.

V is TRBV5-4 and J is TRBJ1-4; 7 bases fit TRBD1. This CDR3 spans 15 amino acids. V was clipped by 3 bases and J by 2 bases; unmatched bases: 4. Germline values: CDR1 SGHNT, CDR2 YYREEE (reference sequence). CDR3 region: CASSSGGSTNEKLFF. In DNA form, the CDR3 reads TGTGCCAGCAGCTCAGGGGGTTCCACTAATGAAAAACTGTTTTTT. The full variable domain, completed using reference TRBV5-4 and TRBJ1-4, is ETGVTQSPTHLIKTRGQQVTLRCSSQSGHNTVSWYQQALGQGPQFIFQYYREEENGRGNFPPRFSGLQFPNYSSELNVNALELDDSALYLCASSSGGSTNEKLFFGSGTQLSVL.

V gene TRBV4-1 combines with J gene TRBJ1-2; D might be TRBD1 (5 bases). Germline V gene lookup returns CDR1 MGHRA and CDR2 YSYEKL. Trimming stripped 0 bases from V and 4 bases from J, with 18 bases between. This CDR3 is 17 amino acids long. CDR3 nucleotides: TGCGCCAGCAGCCAAGATCGGGGGTCAATAACAACCTATGGCTACACCTTC. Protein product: CASSQDRGSITTYGYTF.

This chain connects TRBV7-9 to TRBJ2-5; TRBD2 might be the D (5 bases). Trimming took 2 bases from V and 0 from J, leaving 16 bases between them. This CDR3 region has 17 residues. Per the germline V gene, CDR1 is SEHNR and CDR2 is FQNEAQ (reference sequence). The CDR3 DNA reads TGTGCCAGCAGCTTAAGTCAGAGAGGGCCTCACCAAGAGACCCAGTACTTC. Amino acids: CASSLSQRGPHQETQYF. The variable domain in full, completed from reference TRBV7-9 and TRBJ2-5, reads DTGVSQNPRHKITKRGQNVTFRCDPISEHNRLYWYRQTLGQGPEFLTYFQNEAQLEKSRLLSDRFSAERPKGSFSTLEIQRTEQGDSAMYLCASSLSQRGPHQETQYFGPGTRLLVL.

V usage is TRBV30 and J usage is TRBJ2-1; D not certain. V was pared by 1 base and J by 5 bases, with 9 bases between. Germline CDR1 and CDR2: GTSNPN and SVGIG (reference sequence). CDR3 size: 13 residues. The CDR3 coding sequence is TGTGCCTGGAGTGCCGATCTAGACAATGAGCAGTTCTTC. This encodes CAWSADLDNEQFF. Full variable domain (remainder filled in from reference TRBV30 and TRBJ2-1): SQTIHQWPATLVQPVGSPLSLECTVEGTSNPNLYWYRQAAGRGLQLLFYSVGIGQISSEVPQNLSASRPQDRQFILSSKKLLLSDSGFYLCAWSADLDNEQFFGPGTRLTVL.

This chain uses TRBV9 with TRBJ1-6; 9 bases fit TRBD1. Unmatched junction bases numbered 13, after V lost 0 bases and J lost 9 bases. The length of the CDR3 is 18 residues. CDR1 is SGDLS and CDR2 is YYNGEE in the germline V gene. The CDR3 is CASSVAADRGRASSPLHF. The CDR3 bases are TGTGCCAGCAGCGTAGCTGCGGACAGGGGCCGAGCGAGTTCACCCCTCCACTTT.

CDR3: CASSATSGGSPDTQYF. CDR3 nucleotide sequence: TGTGCCAGCAGTGCAACTAGCGGGGGGTCCCCAGATACGCAGTATTTT. The V and J genes are TRBV6-1 and TRBJ2-3, with TRBD2 matching over 12 bases. V lost 4 bases and J lost 4; bases outside the gene matches: 6. CDR1 is MNHNS, CDR2 SASEGT, per germline. The CDR3 has 16 amino acids.

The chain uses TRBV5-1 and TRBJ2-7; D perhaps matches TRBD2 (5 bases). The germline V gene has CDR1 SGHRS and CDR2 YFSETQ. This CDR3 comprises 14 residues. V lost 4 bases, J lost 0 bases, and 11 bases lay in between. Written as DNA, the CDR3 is TGCGCCAGCAGCGAAGGACTTAACTCCTACGAGCAGTACGTC. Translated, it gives CASSEGLNSYEQYV.

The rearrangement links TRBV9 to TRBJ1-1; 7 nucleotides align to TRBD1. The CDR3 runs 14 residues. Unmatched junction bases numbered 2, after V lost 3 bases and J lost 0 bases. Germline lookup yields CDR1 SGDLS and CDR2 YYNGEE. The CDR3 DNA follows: TGTGCCAGCAGCGCCGGGACAGTGAACACTGAAGCTTTCTTT. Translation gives CASSAGTVNTEAFF.

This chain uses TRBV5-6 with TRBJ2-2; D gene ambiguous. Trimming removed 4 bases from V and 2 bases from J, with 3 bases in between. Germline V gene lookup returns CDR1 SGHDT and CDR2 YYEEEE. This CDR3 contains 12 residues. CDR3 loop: CASSHNTGELFF. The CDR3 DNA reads TGTGCCAGCAGCCATAACACCGGGGAGCTGTTTTTT.

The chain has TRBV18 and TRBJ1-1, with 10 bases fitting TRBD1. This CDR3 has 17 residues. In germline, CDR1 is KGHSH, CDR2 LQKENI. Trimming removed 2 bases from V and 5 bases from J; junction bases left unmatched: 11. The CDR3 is CASSPTQTGTGETEAFF. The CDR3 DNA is TGTGCCAGCTCACCAACCCAAACCGGGACAGGGGAGACTGAAGCTTTCTTT.

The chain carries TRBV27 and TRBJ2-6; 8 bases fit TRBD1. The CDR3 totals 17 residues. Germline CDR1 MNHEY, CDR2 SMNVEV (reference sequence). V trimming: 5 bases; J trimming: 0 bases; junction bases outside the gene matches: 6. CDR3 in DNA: TGTGCCAGCAGTAATCGTGACAGGGGCTCTGGGGCCAACGTCCTGACTTTC. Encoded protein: CASSNRDRGSGANVLTF.

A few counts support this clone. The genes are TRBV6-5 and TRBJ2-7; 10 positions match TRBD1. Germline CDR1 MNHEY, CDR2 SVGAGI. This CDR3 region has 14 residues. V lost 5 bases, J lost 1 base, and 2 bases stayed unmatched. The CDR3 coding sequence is TGTGCCAGCAGTCCGGGACAGGGGTCCTACGAGCAGTACGTC. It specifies CASSPGQGSYEQYV.

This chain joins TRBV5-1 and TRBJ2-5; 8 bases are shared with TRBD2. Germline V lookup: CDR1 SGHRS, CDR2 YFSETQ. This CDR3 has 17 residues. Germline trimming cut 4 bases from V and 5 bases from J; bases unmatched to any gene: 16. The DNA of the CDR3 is TGCGCCAGCAGCCCGGGGGGGGGAGGACTAAACGAGGAGACCCAGTACTTC. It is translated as CASSPGGGGLNEETQYF.

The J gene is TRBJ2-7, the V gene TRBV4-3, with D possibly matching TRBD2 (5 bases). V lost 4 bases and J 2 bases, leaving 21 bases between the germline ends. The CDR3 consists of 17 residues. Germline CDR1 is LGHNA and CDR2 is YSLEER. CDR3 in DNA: TGCGCCAGCAGCCCTTACCACTTCACTAGTTCCCCCTACGAGCAGTACTTC. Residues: CASSPYHFTSSPYEQYF.

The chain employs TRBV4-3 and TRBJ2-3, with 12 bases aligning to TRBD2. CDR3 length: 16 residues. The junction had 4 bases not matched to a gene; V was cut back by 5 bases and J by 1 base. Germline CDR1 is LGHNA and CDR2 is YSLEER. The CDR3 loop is CASSRSSGGGTDTQYF. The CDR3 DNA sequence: TGCGCCAGCAGCAGATCTAGCGGGGGGGGCACAGATACGCAGTATTTT.

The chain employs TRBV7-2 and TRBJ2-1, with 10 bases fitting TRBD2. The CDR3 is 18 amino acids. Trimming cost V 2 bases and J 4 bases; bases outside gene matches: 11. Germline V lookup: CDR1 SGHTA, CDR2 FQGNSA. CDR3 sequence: CASSLRSSGSTGYNEQFF. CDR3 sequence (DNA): TGTGCCAGCAGCTTAAGGTCTAGCGGGAGCACCGGGTACAATGAGCAGTTCTTC.

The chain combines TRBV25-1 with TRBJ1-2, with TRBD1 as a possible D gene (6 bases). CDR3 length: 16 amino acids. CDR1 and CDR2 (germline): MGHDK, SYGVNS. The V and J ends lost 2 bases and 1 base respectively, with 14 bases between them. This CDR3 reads CASSEGLAGVNYGYTF. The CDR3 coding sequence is TGTGCCAGCAGTGAAGGACTGGCAGGGGTTAACTATGGCTACACCTTC.

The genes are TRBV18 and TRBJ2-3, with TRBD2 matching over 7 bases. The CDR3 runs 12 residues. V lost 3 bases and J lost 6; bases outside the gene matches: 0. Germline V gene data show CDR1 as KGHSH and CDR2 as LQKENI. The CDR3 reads CASSPGGDTQYF. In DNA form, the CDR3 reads TGTGCCAGCTCACCGGGGGGGGATACGCAGTATTTT. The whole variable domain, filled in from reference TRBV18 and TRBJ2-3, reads NAGVMQNPRHLVRRRGQEARLRCSPMKGHSHVYWYRQLPEEGLKFMVYLQKENIIDESGMPKERFSAEFPKEGPSILRIQQVVRGDSAAYFCASSPGGDTQYFGPGTRLTVL.

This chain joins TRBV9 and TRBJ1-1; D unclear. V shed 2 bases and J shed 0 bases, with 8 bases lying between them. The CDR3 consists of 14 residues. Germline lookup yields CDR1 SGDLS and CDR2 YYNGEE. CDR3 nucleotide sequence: TGTGCCAGCAGCGTTTCAGGTTTGAACACTGAAGCTTTCTTT. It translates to CASSVSGLNTEAFF.